This TCR beta chain derives from a study of regulatory T cells in long-lasting Graves disease. Notes on the study in general: Analyses excluded thyroid tissue, covering peripheral blood alone.

Time point described: newly diagnosed GD, antithyroid drugs for less than 3 months. Following extraction of RNA from PBMCs, that RNA was used to make the TCR library. The patients included were those that came from an endocrinology department in Xi'an, China. Note on this clonotype: What it binds is not known.

HTBI primers from iRepertoire and Arm-PCR of CDR3 regions yielded the TCR beta libraries. TCRdb re-analysed the multiplex PCR reads in MiXCR, keeping a single row per CDR3 protein. The sample lists around 500,000 distinct CDR3 sequences, around 12% occurring once. CDR1 is WNHNN, CDR2 SYGVQD, per germline (reference sequence). V was clipped by 2 bases and J by 1 base, with 5 bases between them. This CDR3 spans 13 amino acids. The same data also contributed to another study, on T cells in Graves' hyperthyroidism and ophthalmopathy.

The chain uses TRBV10-1 and TRBJ1-1; D is unclear. The source material was peripheral blood mononuclear cells (PBMCs), sampled at new diagnosis, from a patient treated with antithyroid drugs. The receptor's source is a woman aged 25 to 45 with Graves disease. The chain's CDR3 is CASSELQNTEAFF. In nucleotides, the CDR3 is TGCGCCAGCAGTGAGCTGCAGAACACTGAAGCTTTCTTT.